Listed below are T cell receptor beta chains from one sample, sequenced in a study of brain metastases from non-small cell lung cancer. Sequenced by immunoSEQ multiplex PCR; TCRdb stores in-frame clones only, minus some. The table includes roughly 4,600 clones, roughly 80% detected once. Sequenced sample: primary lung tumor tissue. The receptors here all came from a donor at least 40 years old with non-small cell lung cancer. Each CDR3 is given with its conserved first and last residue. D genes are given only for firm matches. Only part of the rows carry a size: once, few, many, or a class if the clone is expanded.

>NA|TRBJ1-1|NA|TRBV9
CASSVTAVVTEAFF
TGTGCCAGCAGCGTGACCGCCGTGGTCACTGAAGCTTTCTTT
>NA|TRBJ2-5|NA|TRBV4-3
CASSQDLLVGETQYF
TGCGCCAGCAGCCAAGATTTACTAGTCGGGGAGACCCAGTACTTC
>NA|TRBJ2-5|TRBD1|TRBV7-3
CASSLTARGETGGQETQYF
TGTGCCAGCAGCTTAACTGCTCGCGGTGAAACAGGGGGCCAAGAGACCCAGTACTTC
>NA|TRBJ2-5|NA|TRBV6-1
CASSDDRIGAETQYF
TGTGCCAGCAGTGACGACAGAATCGGTGCAGAGACCCAGTACTTC
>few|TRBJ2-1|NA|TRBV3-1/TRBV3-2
CASSPGFSYNEQFF
TGTGCCAGCAGCCCGGGGTTTAGCTACAATGAGCAGTTCTTC
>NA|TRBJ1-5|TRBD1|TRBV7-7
CASSLVYRVRTGPKQPQHF
TGTGCCAGCAGCTTAGTGTATCGAGTTAGGACAGGGCCAAAGCAGCCCCAGCATTTT
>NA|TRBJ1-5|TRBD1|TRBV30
CAWSPGRRGDQPQHF
TGTGCCTGGAGCCCTGGTCGCAGGGGGGATCAGCCCCAGCATTTT
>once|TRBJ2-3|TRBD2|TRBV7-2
CASSPKGRGGRDTQYF
TGTGCCAGCAGCCCCAAAGGACGGGGGGGCCGAGATACGCAGTATTTT
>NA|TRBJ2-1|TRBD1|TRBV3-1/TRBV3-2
CASPPGTGERFGEQFF
TGTGCCAGCCCTCCCGGGACAGGGGAACGGTTCGGTGAGCAGTTCTTC
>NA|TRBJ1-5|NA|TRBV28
CASSLQGGTQPQHF
TGTGCCAGCAGTTTGCAGGGAGGGACTCAGCCCCAGCATTTT
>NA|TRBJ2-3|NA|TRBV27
CASRRSGVRTDTQYF
TGTGCCAGCAGACGCTCAGGCGTGAGGACAGATACGCAGTATTTT
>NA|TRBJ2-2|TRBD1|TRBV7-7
CASSFGQGATGELFF
TGTGCCAGCAGCTTCGGACAGGGGGCGACCGGGGAGCTGTTTTTT
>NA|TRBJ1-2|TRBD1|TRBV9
CASSPLGQGNYGYTF
TGTGCCAGCAGCCCCCTAGGACAGGGAAACTATGGCTACACCTTC
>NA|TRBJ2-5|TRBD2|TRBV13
CASSIPGLGQETQYF
TGTGCCAGCAGCATTCCGGGACTAGGTCAAGAGACCCAGTACTTC
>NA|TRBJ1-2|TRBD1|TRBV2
CASRQGVYDTF
TGTGCCAGCAGACAGGGGGTATACGACACCTTC
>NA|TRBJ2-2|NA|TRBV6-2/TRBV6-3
CASSPDGITGELFF
TGTGCCAGCAGTCCCGACGGCATCACCGGGGAGCTGTTTTTT
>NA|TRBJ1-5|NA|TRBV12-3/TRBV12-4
CASSYSNQPQHF
TGTGCCAGCAGCTATAGCAATCAGCCCCAGCATTTT
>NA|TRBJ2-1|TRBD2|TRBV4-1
CASSRSSGTYNEQFF
TGCGCCAGCAGCCGATCTAGCGGAACCTACAATGAGCAGTTCTTC
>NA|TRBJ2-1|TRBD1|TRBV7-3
CASSLSGTAISRLFF
TGTGCCAGCAGCTTGTCCGGGACAGCAATTTCCCGCCTGTTCTTC
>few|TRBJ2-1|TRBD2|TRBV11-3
CASSSGGGLAGDNEQFF
TGTGCCAGCAGCTCAGGTGGGGGATTAGCGGGGGATAATGAGCAGTTCTTC
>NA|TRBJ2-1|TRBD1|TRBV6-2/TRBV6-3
CASSYLGTGEGEQFF
TGTGCCAGCAGTTACCTTGGGACAGGGGAAGGCGAGCAGTTCTTC
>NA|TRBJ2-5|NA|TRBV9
CASSGSLRETQYF
TGTGCCAGCAGCGGCAGTCTGCGGGAGACCCAGTACTTC
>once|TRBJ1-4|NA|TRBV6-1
CASSEGARRANEKLFF
TGTGCCAGCAGTGAAGGGGCTCGAAGGGCTAATGAAAAACTGTTTTTT
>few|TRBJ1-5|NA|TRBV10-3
CAISESEGGKQPQHF
TGTGCCATCAGTGAGTCGGAGGGAGGGAAACAGCCCCAGCATTTT
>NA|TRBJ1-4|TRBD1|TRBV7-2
CASSSTGFNEKLFF
TGTGCCAGCAGCTCGACAGGGTTTAATGAAAAACTGTTTTTT
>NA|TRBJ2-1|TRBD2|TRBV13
CASSPGTSGEGEQFF
TGTGCCAGCAGCCCCGGGACTAGCGGGGAAGGTGAGCAGTTCTTC
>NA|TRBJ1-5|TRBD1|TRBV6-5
CASRYRGTDTGQPQHF
TGTGCCAGCAGATACCGAGGGACAGATACCGGTCAGCCCCAGCATTTT
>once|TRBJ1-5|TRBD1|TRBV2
CASSVQGGRSNQPQHF
TGTGCCAGCAGTGTTCAGGGGGGACGGAGCAATCAGCCCCAGCATTTT
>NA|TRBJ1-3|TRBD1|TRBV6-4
CASSPTGDPGNTIYF
TGTGCCAGCAGTCCTACAGGGGATCCAGGAAACACCATATATTTT
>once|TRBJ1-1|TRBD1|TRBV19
CASSRQGGTTGTEAFF
TGTGCCAGTAGTAGGCAGGGGGGAACTACAGGGACTGAAGCTTTCTTT
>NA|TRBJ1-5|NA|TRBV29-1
CSIGSDQPQHF
TGCAGCATTGGAAGTGATCAGCCCCAGCATTTT